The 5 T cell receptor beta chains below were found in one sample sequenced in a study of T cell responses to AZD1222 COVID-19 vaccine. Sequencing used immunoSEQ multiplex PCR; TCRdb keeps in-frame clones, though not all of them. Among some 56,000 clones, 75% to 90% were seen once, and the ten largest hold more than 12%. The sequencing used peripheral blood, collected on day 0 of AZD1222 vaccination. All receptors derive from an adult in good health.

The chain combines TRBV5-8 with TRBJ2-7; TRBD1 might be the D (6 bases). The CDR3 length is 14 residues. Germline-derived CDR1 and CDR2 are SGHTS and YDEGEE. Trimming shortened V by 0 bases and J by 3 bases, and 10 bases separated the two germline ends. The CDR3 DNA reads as TGTGCCAGCAGCTTGGCAGGGGTCCGCTACGAGCAGTACTTC. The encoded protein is CASSLAGVRYEQYF.

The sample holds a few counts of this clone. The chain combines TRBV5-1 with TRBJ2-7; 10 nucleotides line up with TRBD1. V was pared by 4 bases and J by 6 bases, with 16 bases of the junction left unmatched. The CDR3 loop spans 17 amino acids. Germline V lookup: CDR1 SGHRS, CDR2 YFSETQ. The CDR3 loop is CASSPRDRGGTRTEQYF. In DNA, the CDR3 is TGCGCCAGCAGCCCGCGGGACAGGGGAGGGACCCGTACCGAGCAGTACTTC.

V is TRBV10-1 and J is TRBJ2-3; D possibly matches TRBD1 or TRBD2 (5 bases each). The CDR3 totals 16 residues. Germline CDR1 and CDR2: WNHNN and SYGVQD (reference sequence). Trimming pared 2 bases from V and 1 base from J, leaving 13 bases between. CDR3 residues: CASSETGTGRTDTQYF. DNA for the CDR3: TGCGCCAGCAGTGAGACCGGGACGGGGCGCACAGATACGCAGTATTTT.

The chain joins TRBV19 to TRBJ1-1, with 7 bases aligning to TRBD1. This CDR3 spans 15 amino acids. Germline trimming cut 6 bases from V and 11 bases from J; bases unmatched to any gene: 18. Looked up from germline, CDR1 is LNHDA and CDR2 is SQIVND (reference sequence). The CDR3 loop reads CASSPNRSSGGRAFF. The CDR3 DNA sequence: TGTGCCAGTAGCCCCAACCGATCGTCAGGGGGGCGCGCTTTCTTT.

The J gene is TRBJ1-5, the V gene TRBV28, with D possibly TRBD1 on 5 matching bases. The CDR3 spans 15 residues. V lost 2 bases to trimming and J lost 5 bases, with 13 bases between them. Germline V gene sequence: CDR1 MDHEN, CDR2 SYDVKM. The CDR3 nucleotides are TGTGCCAGCAGTTTAAACAGGTGGGGTTATCAGCCCCAGCATTTT. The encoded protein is CASSLNRWGYQPQHF.